The following is a TCR beta chain sequence with its context. The antigen remains unidentified. The record originates from a study of blood T cells in healthy people across ages. Then a second PCR, running roughly 6 to 12 cycles, was carried out with a sample-barcoded 5' primer and a J-beta primer mix. Through a template-switch adaptor with 12 random nucleotides, each cDNA molecule received a tag. TCRdb called the 5' RACE reads again in MiXCR, with one record for every CDR3 protein. The profile shows 1.2 million to 1.5 million distinct CDR3 sequences, roughly 45% of them singletons. The CDR3 runs to 15 residues. Deletions cut 4 bases from V and 4 bases from J, with 14 bases between. In germline, CDR1 is MNHEY, CDR2 SVGAGI. Whole-study results and caveats: Per million T cells, the diversity of TCR beta decreased roughly linearly as age advanced.

The sequence derives from a woman between 18 and 29 years old in good health. The chain couples TRBV6-5 to TRBJ2-1, with a possible D match to TRBD1 (6 bases). The sequenced sample consisted of blood. Here the CDR3 DNA reads TGTGCCAGCAGTTCTGGGACACCCCTATACAATGAGCAGTTCTTC. Protein product: CASSSGTPLYNEQFF.